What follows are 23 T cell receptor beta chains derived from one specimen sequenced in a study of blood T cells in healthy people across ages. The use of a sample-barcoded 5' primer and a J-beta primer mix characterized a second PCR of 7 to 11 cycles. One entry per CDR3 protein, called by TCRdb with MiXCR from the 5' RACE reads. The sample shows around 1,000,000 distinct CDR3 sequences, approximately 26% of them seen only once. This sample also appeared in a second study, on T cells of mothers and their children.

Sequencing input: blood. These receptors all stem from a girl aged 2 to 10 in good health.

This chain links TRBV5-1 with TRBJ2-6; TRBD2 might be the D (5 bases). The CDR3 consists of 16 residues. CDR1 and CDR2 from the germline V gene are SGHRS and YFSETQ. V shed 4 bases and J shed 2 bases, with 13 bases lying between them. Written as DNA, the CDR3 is TGCGCCAGCAGCCCCCCGTCCGGGGCTGGGGCCAACGTCCTGACTTTC. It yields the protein CASSPPSGAGANVLTF.

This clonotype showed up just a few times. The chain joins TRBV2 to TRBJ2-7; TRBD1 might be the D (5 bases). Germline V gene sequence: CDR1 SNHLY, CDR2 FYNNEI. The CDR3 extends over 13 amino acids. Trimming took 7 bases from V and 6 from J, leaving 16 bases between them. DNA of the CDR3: TGTGCCAGCACCGCAGGGATGATTCGCGAGCAGTACTTC. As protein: CASTAGMIREQYF.

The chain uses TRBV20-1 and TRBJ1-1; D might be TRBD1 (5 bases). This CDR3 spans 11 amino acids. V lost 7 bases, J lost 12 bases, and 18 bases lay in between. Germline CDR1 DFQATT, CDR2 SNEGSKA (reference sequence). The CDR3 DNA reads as TGCAGTGTCCCCAGGGAACGTTTGACTTTCTTT. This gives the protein CSVPRERLTFF.

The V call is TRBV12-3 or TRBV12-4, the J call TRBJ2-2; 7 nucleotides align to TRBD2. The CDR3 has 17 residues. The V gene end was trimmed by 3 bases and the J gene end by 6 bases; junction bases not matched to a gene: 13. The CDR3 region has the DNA TGTGCCAGCAGTTTCGGCGGGGGTGCGCGTAACCCCGGGGAGCTGTTTTTT. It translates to CASSFGGGARNPGELFF.

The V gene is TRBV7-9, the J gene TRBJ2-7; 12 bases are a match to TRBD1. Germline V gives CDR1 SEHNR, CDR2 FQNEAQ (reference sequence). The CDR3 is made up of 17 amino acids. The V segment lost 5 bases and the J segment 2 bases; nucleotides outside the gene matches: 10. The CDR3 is CASSPGTGGYITYEQYF. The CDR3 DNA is TGTGCCAGCAGCCCCGGGACAGGGGGCTATATCACCTACGAGCAGTACTTC.

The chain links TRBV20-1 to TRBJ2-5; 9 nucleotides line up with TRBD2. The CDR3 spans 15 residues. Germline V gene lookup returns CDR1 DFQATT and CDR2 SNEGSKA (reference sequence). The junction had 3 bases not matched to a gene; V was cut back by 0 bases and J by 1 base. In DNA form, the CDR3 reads TGCAGTGCTAGAGACCGGCGGGAGGGCCAAGAGACCCAGTACTTC. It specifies CSARDRREGQETQYF.

CDR3 sequence: CSVDGLPTF. The CDR3 DNA follows: TGCAGCGTGGACGGCCTCCCCACCTTC. The rearrangement uses TRBV29-1 and TRBJ1-2; D gene unclear. The CDR3 sequence is 9 residues long. CDR1 is SQVTM and CDR2 is ANQGSEA in the germline V gene. Between the trimmed V and J ends, which lost 6 bases and 13 bases, there was a span of 12 bases.

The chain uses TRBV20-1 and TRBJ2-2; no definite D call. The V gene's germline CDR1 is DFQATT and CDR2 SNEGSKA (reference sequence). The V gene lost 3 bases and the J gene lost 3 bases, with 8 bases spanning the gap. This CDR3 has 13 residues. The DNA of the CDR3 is TGCAGTGCTAGCGGGTCATACACCGGGGAGCTGTTTTTT. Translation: CSASGSYTGELFF.

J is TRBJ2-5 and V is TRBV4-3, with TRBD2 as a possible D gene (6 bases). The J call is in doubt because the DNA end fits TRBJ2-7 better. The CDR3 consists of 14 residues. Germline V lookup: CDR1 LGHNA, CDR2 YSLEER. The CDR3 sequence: CASSQDSAGLEQYF. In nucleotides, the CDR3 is TGCGCCAGCAGCCAAGATTCGGCGGGGCTCGAGCAGTACTTC.

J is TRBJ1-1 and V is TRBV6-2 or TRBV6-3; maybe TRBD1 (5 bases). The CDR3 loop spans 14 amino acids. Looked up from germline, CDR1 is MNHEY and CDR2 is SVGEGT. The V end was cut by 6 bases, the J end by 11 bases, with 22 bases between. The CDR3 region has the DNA TGTGCCAGCAGACCTGGACACGGGGCCCTTGCGGCTTTCTTT. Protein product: CASRPGHGALAAFF.

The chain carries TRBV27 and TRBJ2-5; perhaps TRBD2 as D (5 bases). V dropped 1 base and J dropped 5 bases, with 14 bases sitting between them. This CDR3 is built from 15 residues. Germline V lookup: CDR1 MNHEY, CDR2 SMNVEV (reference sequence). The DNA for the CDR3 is TGTGCCAGCAGTTTATATGAGGGAGCATTCGAGACCCAGTACTTC. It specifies CASSLYEGAFETQYF.

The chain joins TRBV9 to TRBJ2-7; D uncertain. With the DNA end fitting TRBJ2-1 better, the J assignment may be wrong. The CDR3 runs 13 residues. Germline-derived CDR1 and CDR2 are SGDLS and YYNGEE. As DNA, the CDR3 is TGTGCCAGCAGCGTAGGCGTTATCGCGCGTCAGTTCTTC. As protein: CASSVGVIARQFF.

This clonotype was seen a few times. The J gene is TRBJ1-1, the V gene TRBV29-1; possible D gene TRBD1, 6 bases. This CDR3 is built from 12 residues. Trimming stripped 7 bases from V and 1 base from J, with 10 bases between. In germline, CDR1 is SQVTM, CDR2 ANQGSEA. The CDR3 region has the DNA TGCAGCGCAAAGGACAGGAACACTGAAGCTTTCTTT. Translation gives CSAKDRNTEAFF. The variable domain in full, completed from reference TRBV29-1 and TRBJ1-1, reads SAVISQKPSRDICQRGTSLTIQCQVDSQVTMMFWYRQQPGQSLTLIATANQGSEATYESGFVIDKFPISRPNLTFSTLTVSNMSPEDSSIYLCSAKDRNTEAFFGQGTRLTVV.

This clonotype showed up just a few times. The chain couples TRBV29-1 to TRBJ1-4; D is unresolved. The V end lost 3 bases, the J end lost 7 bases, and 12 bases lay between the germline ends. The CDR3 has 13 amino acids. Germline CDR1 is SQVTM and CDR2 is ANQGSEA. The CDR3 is CSVDPGEGEKLFF. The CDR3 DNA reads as TGCAGCGTTGATCCAGGCGAGGGTGAAAAACTGTTTTTT.

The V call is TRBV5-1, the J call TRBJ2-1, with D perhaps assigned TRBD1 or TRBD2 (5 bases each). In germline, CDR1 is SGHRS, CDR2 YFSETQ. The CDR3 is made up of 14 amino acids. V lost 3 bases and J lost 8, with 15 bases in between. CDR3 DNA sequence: TGCGCCAGCAGCTACGGGGCAGTAAGCGATGAGCAGTTCTTC. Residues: CASSYGAVSDEQFF.

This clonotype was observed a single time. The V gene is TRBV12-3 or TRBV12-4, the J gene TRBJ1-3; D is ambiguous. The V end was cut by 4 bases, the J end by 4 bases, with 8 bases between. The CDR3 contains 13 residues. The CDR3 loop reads CASSSSQGNTIYF. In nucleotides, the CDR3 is TGTGCCAGCAGTTCGTCTCAGGGAAACACCATATATTTT.

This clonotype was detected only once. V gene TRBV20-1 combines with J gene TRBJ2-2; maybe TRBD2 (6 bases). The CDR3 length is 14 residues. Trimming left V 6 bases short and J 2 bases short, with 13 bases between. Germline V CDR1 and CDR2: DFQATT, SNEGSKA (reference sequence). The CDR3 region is CSASWDFNTGELFF. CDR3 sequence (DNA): TGCAGTGCCAGTTGGGACTTTAACACCGGGGAGCTGTTTTTT.

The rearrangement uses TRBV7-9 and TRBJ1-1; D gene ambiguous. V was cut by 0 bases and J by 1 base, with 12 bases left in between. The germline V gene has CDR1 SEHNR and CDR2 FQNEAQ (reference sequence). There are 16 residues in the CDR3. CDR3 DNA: TGTGCCAGCAGCTTAGCGATAGAGGGTACGAACACTGAAGCTTTCTTT. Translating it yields CASSLAIEGTNTEAFF.

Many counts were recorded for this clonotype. CDR3 sequence: CATRGSGANVLTF. For the CDR3, the DNA is TGTGCCACCAGGGGGTCTGGGGCCAACGTCCTGACTTTC. The rearrangement links TRBV24-1 to TRBJ2-6; D remains unclear. Trimming removed 7 bases at V and 1 base at J, with 4 bases between. The CDR3 covers 13 residues. From germline, CDR1 is KGHDR and CDR2 SFDVKD.

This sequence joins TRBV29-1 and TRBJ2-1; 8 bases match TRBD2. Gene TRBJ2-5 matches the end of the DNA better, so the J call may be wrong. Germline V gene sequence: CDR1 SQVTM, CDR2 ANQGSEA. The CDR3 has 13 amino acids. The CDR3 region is CSGVAGGPETQYF. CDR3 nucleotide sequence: TGCAGCGGGGTGGCGGGGGGCCCGGAGACCCAGTACTTC.

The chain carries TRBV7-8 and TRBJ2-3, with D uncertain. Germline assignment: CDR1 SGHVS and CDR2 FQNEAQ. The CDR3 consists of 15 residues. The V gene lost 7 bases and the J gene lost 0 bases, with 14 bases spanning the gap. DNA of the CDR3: TGTGCCAGCATACCTTTTACGTCTAGCACAGATACGCAGTATTTT. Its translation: CASIPFTSSTDTQYF.

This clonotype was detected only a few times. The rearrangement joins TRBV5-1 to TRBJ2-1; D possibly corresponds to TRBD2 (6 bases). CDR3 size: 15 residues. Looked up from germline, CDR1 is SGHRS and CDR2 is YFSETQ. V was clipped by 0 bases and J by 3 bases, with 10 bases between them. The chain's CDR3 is CASSLVGGVYNEQFF. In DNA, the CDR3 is TGCGCCAGCAGCTTGGTCGGGGGTGTCTACAATGAGCAGTTCTTC.

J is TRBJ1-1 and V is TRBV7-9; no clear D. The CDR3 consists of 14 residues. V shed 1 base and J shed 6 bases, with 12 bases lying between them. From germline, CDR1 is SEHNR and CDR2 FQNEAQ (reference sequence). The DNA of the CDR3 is TGTGCCAGCAGCTTAGTGGCGGGTTGGGCTGAAGCTTTCTTT. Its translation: CASSLVAGWAEAFF.